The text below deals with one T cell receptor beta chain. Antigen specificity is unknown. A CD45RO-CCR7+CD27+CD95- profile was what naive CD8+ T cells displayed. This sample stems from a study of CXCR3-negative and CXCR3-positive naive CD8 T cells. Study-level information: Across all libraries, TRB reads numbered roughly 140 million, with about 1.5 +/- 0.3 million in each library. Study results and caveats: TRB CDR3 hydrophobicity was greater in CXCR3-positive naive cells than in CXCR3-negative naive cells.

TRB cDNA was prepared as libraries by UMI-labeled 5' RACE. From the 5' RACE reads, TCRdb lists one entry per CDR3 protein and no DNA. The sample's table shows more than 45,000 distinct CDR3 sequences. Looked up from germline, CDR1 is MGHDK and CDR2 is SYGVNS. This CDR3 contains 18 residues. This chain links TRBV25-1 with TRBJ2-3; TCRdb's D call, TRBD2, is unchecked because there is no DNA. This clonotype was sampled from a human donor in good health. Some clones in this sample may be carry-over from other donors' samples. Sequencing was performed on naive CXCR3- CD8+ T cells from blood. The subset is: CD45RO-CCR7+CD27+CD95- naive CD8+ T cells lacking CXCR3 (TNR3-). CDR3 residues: CASSGPSPGGGAPDTQYF.